The present TCR beta chain was sequenced within a study of cytomegalovirus exposure and HLA in healthy donors. Study-level points and caveats: Beyond CMV serostatus, there was no information to go on about immune exposure.

PCR used 60 Vbeta primers and 13 Jbeta primers. Some clones are missing from TCRdb's copy, which holds only in-frame ones; the method was immunoSEQ multiplex PCR. The profile covers roughly 170,000 clones, with over 60% appearing a single time and less than 1.6% taken by the ten largest. This clone has a single count. Its antigen is as yet unknown. The CDR3 is 15 amino acids. The germline V gene encodes CDR1 MNHNS and CDR2 SASEGT. V was shortened by 1 base and J by 4 bases, with 13 bases between the two germline ends. The chain joins TRBV6-1 to TRBJ1-2; D is possibly TRBD1 (5 bases). Sequenced: PBMCs. This TCR was sampled from a girl between 5 and 17 years old in good health and CMV-seronegative. CDR3 DNA sequence: TGTGCCAGCAGTGAAGAGGGTTGGGGGGTCTATGGCTACACCTTC. Translating it yields CASSEEGWGVYGYTF.